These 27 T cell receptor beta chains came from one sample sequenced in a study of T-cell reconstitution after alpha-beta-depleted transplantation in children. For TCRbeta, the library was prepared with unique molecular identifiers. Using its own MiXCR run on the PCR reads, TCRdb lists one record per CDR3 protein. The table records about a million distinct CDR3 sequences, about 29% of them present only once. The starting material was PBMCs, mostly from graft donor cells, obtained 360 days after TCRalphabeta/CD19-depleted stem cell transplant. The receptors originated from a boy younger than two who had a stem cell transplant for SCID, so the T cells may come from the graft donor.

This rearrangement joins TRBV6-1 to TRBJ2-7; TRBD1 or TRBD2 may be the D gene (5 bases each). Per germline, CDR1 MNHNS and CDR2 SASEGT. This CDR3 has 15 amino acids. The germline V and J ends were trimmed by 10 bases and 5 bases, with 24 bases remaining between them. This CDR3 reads CATRLGQGPRNEQYF. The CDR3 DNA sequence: TGTGCCACAAGATTGGGGCAGGGACCGAGAAACGAGCAGTACTTC.

CDR3: CASSPKWGARRGNEQFF. In nucleotides, the CDR3 is TGTGCCAGCAGCCCGAAGTGGGGGGCCAGGAGGGGTAATGAGCAGTTCTTC. The chain is built from TRBV11-1 and TRBJ2-1; either TRBD1 or TRBD2 may supply D (6 bases each). V was clipped by 5 bases and J by 7 bases, with 24 bases between them. CDR1 is SGHAT, CDR2 FQDESV, per germline (reference sequence). This CDR3 comprises 17 residues.

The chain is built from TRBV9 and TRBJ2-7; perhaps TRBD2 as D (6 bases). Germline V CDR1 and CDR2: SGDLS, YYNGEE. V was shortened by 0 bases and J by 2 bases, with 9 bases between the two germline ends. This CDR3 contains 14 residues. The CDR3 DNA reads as TGTGCCAGCAGCGTAGCTCCGGGGGCCTACGAGCAGTACTTC. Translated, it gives CASSVAPGAYEQYF.

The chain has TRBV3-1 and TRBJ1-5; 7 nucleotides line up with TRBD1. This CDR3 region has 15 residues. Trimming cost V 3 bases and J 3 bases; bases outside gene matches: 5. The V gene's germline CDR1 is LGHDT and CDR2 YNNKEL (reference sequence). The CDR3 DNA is TGTGCCAGCAGCCAGGCGACAGGGACCAATCAGCCCCAGCATTTT. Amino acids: CASSQATGTNQPQHF.

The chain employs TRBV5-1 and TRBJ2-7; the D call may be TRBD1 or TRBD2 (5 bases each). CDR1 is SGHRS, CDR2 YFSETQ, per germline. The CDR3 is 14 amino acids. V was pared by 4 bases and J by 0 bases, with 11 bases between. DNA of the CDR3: TGCGCCAGCAGCCACGGGACGGCCTCCTACGAGCAGTACTTC. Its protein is CASSHGTASYEQYF. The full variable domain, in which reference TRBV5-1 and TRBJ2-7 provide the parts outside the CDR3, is KAGVTQTPRYLIKTRGQQVTLSCSPISGHRSVSWYQQTPGQGLQFLFEYFSETQRNKGNFPGRFSGRQFSNSRSEMNVSTLELGDSALYLCASSHGTASYEQYFGPGTRLTVT.

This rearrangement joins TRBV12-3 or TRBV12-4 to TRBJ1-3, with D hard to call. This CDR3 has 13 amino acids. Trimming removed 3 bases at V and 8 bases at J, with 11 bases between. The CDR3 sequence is CASSFYLGDTIYF. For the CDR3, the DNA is TGTGCCAGCAGTTTTTACCTTGGGGACACCATATATTTT.

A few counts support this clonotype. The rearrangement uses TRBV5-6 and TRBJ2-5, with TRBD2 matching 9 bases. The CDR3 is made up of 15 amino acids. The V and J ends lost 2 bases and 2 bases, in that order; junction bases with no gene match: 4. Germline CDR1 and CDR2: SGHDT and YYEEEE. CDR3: CASSFASGVQETQYF. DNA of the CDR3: TGTGCCAGCAGCTTTGCTAGCGGGGTGCAAGAGACCCAGTACTTC.

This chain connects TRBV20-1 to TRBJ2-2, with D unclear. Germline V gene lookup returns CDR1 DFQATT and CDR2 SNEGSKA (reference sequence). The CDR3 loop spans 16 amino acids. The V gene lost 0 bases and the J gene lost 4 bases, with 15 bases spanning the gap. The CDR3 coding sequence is TGCAGTGCTAGAGATCATGGGCAGGAACTCACCGGGGAGCTGTTTTTT. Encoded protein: CSARDHGQELTGELFF.

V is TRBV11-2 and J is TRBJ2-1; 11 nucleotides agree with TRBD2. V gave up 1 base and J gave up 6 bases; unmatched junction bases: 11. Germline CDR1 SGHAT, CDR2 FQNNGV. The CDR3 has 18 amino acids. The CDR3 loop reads CASSLVIAGGPSLNEQFF. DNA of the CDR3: TGTGCCAGCAGCTTAGTGATAGCGGGGGGGCCGAGTCTCAATGAGCAGTTCTTC. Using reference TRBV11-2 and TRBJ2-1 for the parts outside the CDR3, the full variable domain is EAGVAQSPRYKIIEKRQSVAFWCNPISGHATLYWYQQILGQGPKLLIQFQNNGVVDDSQLPKDRFSAERLKGVDSTLKIQPAKLEDSAVYLCASSLVIAGGPSLNEQFFGPGTRLTVL.

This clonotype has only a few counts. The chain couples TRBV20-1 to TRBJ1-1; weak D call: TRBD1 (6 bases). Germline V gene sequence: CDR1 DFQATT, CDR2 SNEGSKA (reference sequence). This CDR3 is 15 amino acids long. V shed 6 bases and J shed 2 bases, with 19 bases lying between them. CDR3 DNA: TGCAGTGCCCTTTTCCCCAGGGGCCGCAACACTGAAGCTTTCTTT. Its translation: CSALFPRGRNTEAFF.

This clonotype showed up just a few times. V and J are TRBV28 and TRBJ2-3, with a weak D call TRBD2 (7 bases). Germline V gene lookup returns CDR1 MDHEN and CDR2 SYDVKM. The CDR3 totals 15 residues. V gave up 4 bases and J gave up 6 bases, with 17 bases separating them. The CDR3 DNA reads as TGTGCCAGCAGTTGGTCGGGGGGCGGCTCCGATACGCAGTATTTT. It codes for CASSWSGGGSDTQYF.

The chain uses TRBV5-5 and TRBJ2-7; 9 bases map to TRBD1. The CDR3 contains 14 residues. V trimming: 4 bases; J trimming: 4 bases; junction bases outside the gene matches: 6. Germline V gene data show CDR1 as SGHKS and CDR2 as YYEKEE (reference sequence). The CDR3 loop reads CASSIDRGIYEQYF. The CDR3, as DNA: TGTGCCAGCAGCATAGACAGGGGGATATACGAGCAGTACTTC.

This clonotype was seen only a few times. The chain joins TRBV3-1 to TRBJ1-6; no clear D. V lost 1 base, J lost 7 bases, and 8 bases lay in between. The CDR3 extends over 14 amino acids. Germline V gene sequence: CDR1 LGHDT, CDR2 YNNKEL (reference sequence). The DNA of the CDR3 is TGTGCCAGCAGCCAAGGAGTATTAAATTCACCCCTCCACTTT. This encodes CASSQGVLNSPLHF.

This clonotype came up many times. CDR3 coding DNA: TGTGCCAGCAGTTTACTCGGGCATGGCTACACCTTC. Translation gives CASSLLGHGYTF. The rearrangement links TRBV12-3 or TRBV12-4 to TRBJ1-2; unclear D gene. Deletions cut 2 bases from V and 6 bases from J, with 7 bases between. The CDR3 sequence is 12 residues long.

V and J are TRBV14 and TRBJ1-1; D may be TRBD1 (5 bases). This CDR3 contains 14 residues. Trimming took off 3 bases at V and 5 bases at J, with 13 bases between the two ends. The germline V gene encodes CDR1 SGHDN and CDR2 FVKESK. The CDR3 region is CASSQGRKPTEAFF. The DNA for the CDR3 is TGTGCCAGCAGCCAGGGGCGTAAACCTACTGAAGCTTTCTTT.

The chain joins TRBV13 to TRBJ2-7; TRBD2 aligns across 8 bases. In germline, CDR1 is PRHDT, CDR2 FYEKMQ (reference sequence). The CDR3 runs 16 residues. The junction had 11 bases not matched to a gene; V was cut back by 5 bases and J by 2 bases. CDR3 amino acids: CASSANLAGAPYEQYF. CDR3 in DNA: TGTGCCAGCAGCGCCAATCTAGCGGGCGCCCCCTACGAGCAGTACTTC.

The CDR3 sequence: CASSSPPRDGTYGYTF. The CDR3 nucleotides read TGCGCCAGCAGCTCGCCACCACGGGACGGTACCTATGGCTACACCTTC. The J gene is TRBJ1-2, the V gene TRBV5-1; TRBD1 might be the D (5 bases). The CDR3 is made up of 16 amino acids. Trimming stripped 3 bases from V and 4 bases from J, with 19 bases between. The germline V gene encodes CDR1 SGHRS and CDR2 YFSETQ.

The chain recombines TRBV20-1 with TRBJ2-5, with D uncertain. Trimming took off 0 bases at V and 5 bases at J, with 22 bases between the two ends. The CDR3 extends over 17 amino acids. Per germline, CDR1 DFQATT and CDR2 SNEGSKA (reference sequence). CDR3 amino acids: CSARDPRPAVGWETQYF. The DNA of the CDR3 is TGCAGTGCTAGAGATCCCCGGCCCGCGGTAGGGTGGGAGACCCAGTACTTC.

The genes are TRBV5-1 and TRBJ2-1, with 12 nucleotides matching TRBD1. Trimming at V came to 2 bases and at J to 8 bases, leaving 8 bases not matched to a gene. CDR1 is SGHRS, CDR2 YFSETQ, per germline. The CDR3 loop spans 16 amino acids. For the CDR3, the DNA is TGCGCCAGCAGCTTTGTCGGGACAGGGGGCCGAGATGAGCAGTTCTTC. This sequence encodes CASSFVGTGGRDEQFF.

DNA for the CDR3: TGTGCCAGCAGTTTAATGGCAGGGAAAGAGACCCAGTACTTC. This codes for CASSLMAGKETQYF. V is TRBV12-3 or TRBV12-4 and J is TRBJ2-5, with a possible D match to TRBD1 (5 bases). V lost 2 bases to trimming and J lost 3 bases, with 10 bases between them. This CDR3 has 14 amino acids.

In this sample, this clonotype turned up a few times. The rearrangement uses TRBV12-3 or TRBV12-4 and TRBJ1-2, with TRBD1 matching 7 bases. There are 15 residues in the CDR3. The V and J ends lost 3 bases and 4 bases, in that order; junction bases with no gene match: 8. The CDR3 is CASSFEDRTSYGYTF. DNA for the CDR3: TGTGCCAGCAGTTTTGAGGACAGGACTTCCTATGGCTACACCTTC.

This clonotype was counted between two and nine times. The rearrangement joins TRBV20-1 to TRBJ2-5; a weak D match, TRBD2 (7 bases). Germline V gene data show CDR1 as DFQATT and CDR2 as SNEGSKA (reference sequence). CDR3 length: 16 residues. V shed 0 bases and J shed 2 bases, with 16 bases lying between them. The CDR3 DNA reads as TGCAGTGCTAGAGATTCGGGGGGCCCACTACAAGAGACCCAGTACTTC. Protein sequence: CSARDSGGPLQETQYF.

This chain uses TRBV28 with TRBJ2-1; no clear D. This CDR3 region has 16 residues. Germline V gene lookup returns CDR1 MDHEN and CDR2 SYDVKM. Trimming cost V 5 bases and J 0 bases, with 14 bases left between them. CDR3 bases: TGTGCCAGCAGTGACGGACCGTTACACTCCTACAATGAGCAGTTCTTC. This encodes CASSDGPLHSYNEQFF.

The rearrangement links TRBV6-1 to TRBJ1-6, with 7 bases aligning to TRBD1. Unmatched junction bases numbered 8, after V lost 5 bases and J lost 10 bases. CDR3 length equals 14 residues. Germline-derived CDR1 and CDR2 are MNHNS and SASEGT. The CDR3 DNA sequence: TGTGCCAGCAGTCGAACAGGGGCGCACTCACCCCTCCACTTT. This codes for CASSRTGAHSPLHF.

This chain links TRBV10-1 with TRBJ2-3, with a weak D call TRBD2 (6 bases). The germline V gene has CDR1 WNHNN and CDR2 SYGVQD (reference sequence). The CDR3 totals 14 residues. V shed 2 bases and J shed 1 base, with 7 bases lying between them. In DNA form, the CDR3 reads TGCGCCAGCAGTGAGCCGGGGGGCACAGATACGCAGTATTTT. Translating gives CASSEPGGTDTQYF.

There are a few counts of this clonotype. CDR3 in amino acids: CASSPGNPGIDTQYF. The CDR3 nucleotides read TGTGCCAGCAGCCCCGGCAATCCCGGGATCGATACGCAGTATTTT. This chain joins TRBV6-1 and TRBJ2-3; weak D call: TRBD2 (5 bases). Germline CDR1 MNHNS, CDR2 SASEGT. V was pared by 6 bases and J by 6 bases, with 19 bases between. The CDR3 is 15 amino acids.

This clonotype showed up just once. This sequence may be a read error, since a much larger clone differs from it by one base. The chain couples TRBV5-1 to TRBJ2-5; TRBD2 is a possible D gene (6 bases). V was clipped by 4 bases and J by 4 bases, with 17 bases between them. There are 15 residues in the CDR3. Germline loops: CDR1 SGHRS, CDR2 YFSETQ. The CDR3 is CASSPMGLGGETQYF. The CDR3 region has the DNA TGCGCCAGCAGCCCCATGGGCCTCGGGGGAGAGACCCAGTACTTC.